This entry is about one T cell receptor beta chain. No antigen is known for it. Primed by a sample-barcoded 5' primer and a J-beta primer mix, a second PCR proceeded for about 6 to 12 cycles. From the 5' RACE reads, TCRdb called clonotypes with MiXCR, one entry per CDR3 protein. The sample shows around 800,000 distinct CDR3 sequences, under 55% of them seen only once. Per sample, no less than 6 micrograms of total RNA were extracted. Germline loops: CDR1 SGHNT, CDR2 YYREEE (reference sequence). This CDR3 region has 14 residues. V lost 3 bases to trimming and J lost 8 bases, with 17 bases between them. The source of the sample is a study of blood T cells in healthy people across ages. Points from the study as a whole: The study could not conclusively compare naive and antigen-experienced cells, given its unsorted PBMCs. The unknown donor CMV status may have confounded expanded clonotype changes.

Sequences were obtained from blood. V usage is TRBV5-4 and J usage is TRBJ1-2; D call uncertain. This TCR was sampled from a man in his 60s in good health. CDR3 amino acids: CASSSATKAWGYTF. Here the CDR3 DNA reads TGTGCCAGCAGCTCAGCCACCAAGGCGTGGGGCTACACCTTC.